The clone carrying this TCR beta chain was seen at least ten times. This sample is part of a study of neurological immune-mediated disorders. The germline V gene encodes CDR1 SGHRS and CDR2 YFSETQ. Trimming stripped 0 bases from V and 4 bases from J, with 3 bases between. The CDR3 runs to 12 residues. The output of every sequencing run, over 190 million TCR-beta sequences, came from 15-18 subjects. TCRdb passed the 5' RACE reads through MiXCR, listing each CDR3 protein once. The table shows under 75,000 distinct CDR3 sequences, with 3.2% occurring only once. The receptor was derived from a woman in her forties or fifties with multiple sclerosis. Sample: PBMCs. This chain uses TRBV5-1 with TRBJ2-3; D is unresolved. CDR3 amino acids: CASSLVPDTQYF. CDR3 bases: TGCGCCAGCAGCTTGGTGCCAGATACGCAGTATTTT.